This T cell receptor beta chain was recorded in a study of tumor-infiltrating lymphocytes in primary liver carcinoma. Across the whole study: Patients, male and female, were 30 to 69 years old. Yields of productive TCRbeta reads ranged from roughly 3.5 to 7.13 million per sample and were similar across tissue types.

Blood RNA was derived from unsorted whole blood, and germline DNA was extracted too. The V gene's germline CDR1 is SGHKS and CDR2 YYEKEE (reference sequence). Trimming shortened V by 6 bases and J by 6 bases, and 18 bases separated the two germline ends. This CDR3 comprises 15 residues. Points from the study as a whole: When set against blood, tumors had a significantly higher top-250-clone fraction (p = 0.039). Compared with tumor region pairs, tumor-adjacent and tumor-blood pairs overlapped less.

From 450 to 550 ng total RNA, TCR beta cDNA was generated with a primer in the constant region. Slightly modified ARM-PCR served as the procedure for the TCR beta libraries. These libraries came from three rounds of nested multiplex PCR. Forward primers for TRBV1-TRBV30 and a C-beta reverse primer served the first two PCR rounds, at 10 cycles each. TCRdb independently ran MiXCR on the multiplex PCR reads; one entry per CDR3 protein. This table has fewer than 250,000 distinct CDR3 sequences, approximately 65% appearing once. This clonotype was observed at least ten times. Its antigen is currently unknown.

Sequencing was performed on peripheral blood. The clonotype originates from a woman aged 55-69 years with primary liver carcinoma and hepatitis B virus infection. The chain carries TRBV5-5 and TRBJ1-4, with D unclear. The chain's CDR3 is CASTQFFGQHEKLFF. Here the CDR3 DNA reads TGTGCCAGCACCCAATTTTTCGGGCAGCATGAAAAACTGTTTTTT.